This passage covers 4 T cell receptor beta chains from one sample sequenced in a study of T cell responses to AZD1222 COVID-19 vaccine. TCRdb's table, derived via immunoSEQ multiplex PCR, lists solely in-frame clones and lacks some. The sample consists of 100,000 to 150,000 clones, more than 85% of them appearing once. The sequencing used peripheral blood, collected on day 0 of AZD1222 vaccination. The receptors derive from an adult in good health.

V and J are TRBV6-2 or TRBV6-3 and TRBJ1-1; TRBD1 matches at 7 bases. The germline V gene encodes CDR1 MNHEY and CDR2 SVGEGT. The CDR3 covers 16 residues. V lost 4 bases and J lost 0; bases outside the gene matches: 8. CDR3 residues: CASSWDGTVLNTEAFF. The CDR3 bases are TGTGCCAGCAGTTGGGACGGGACAGTTTTGAACACTGAAGCTTTCTTT.

The rearrangement links TRBV16 to TRBJ1-4; D is ambiguous. The germline V and J ends were trimmed by 4 bases and 10 bases, with 13 bases remaining between them. CDR3 length equals 13 residues. Germline V gene data show CDR1 as KGHSY and CDR2 as FQNENV. Written as DNA, the CDR3 is TGTGCCAGCAGCCCGAGGCGGACCGCAAAACTGTTTTTT. Translating gives CASSPRRTAKLFF.

This chain uses TRBV7-2 with TRBJ2-7, with TRBD2 matching 8 bases. Germline trimming cut 1 base from V and 5 bases from J; bases unmatched to any gene: 10. The CDR3 totals 16 residues. CDR1 and CDR2 (germline): SGHTA, FQGNSA. CDR3 region: CASSLVSGGVSHEQYF. Written as DNA, the CDR3 is TGTGCCAGCAGCTTAGTCTCCGGGGGGGTTAGCCACGAGCAGTACTTC.

V usage is TRBV30 and J usage is TRBJ2-1; the D gene is possibly TRBD2 (6 bases). The CDR3 has 12 amino acids. The V gene's germline CDR1 is GTSNPN and CDR2 SVGIG (reference sequence). V lost 3 bases and J lost 5, with 8 bases in between. In DNA, the CDR3 is TGTGCCTGGAGGGGGACTGACAATGAGCAGTTCTTC. This encodes CAWRGTDNEQFF.